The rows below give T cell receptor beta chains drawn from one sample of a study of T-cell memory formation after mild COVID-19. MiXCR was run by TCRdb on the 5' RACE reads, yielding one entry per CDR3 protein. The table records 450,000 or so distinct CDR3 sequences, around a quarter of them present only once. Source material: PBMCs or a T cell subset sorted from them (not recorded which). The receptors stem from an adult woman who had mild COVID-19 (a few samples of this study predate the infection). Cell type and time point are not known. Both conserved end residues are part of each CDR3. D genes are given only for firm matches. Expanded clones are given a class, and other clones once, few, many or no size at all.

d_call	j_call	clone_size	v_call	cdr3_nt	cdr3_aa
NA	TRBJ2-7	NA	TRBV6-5	TGTGCCAGCACAACGGGACTGGGATCCTACGAGCAGTACTTC	CASTTGLGSYEQYF
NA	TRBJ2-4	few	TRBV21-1	TGTGCCAGCAACCTCTTAGGGAGACACATTCAGTACTTC	CASNLLGRHIQYF
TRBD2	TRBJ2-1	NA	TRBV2	TGTGCCAGCAGGAAAAGTAGCGGGAGCTCCTACAATGAGCAGTTCTTC	CASRKSSGSSYNEQFF
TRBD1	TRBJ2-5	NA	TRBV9	TGTGCCAGCTGCCCCAGGGGACAGGGAGATACCCAAGAGACCCAGTACTTC	CASCPRGQGDTQETQYF
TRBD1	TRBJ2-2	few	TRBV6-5	TGTGCCAGCAGTACTACAGGGGACCGGGAGCTGTTTTTT	CASSTTGDRELFF
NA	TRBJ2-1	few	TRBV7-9	TGTGCCAGCAGCTCGCATAGCGGAGCTACCTACAATGAGCAGTTCTTC	CASSSHSGATYNEQFF
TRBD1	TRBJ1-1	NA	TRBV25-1	TGTGCCAGCAGTGAACCGCGGGACAGGGAAGCTTTCTTT	CASSEPRDREAFF
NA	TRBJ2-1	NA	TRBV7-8	TGTGCCAGCAGCTTAGTTGACAGGATCTCCTACAATGAGCAGTTCTTC	CASSLVDRISYNEQFF
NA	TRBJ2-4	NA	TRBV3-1	TGTGCCAGCAGCCAAGAAGATGGGGTAAACATTCAGTACTTC	CASSQEDGVNIQYF
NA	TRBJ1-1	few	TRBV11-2	TGTGCCAGCAGCTTTAGCGCTGAAGCTTTCTTT	CASSFSAEAFF
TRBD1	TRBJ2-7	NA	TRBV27	TGTGCCAGCAGACCGGGACAGGGTCCCTACGAGCAGTACTTC	CASRPGQGPYEQYF
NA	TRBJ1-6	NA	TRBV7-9	TGTGCCAGCAGCCCTCCTGCGCGTAGCTCCTATAATTCACCCCTCCACTTT	CASSPPARSSYNSPLHF
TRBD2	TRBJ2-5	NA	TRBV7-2	TGTGCCAGCAGCTTTGTTCCGCGGGGGACTAAAGAGACCCAGTACTTC	CASSFVPRGTKETQYF
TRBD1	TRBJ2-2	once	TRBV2	TGTGCCAGTACGGGACAGGGGTATGGCGGGGAGCTGTTTTTT	CASTGQGYGGELFF
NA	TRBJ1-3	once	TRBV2	TGTGCCAGCAGGGTTGATCAGGGGACCGGAAACACCATATATTTT	CASRVDQGTGNTIYF
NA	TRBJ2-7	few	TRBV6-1	TGTGCCAGCAGCGAAAGCTTAGACGAGCAGTACTTC	CASSESLDEQYF
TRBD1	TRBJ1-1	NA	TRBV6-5	TGTGCCAGCAGCAACTCCAACAGGGGGAACACTGAAGCTTTCTTT	CASSNSNRGNTEAFF
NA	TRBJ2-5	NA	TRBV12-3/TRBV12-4	TGTGCCAGCAGTTTAAGGGAAGCAGAGACCCAGTACTTC	CASSLREAETQYF
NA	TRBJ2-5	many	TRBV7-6	TGTGCCAGCAGCTTAGCCGAAGAGACCCAGTACTTC	CASSLAEETQYF
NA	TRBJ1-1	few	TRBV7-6	TGTGCCAGCAGCTTTGCGGGAAGTGGTTATTCGGAAGCTTTCTTT	CASSFAGSGYSEAFF
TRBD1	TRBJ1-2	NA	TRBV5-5	TGTGCCAGCAGTCGGGACAGCGGCTATGGCTACACCTTC	CASSRDSGYGYTF
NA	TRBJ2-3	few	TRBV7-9	TGTGCTTTCCATAGGGTCGCGTCAGATACGCAGTATTTT	CAFHRVASDTQYF
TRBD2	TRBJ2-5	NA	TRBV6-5	TGTGCCAGCAGCCTTCGGCGGGAGCTAGAGACCCAGTACTTC	CASSLRRELETQYF
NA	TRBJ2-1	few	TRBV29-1	TGCAGCGTTGTAACCGGCGTCACCTACAATGAGCAGTTCTTC	CSVVTGVTYNEQFF
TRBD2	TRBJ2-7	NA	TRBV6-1	TGTGCCAGCAGTGGAATCACTAGCGGGAGGGTCTACGAGCAGTACTTC	CASSGITSGRVYEQYF
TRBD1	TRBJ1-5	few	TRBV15	TGTGCCACCAGTAGTACGGGACAGGGTGTCCAGCCCCAGCATTTT	CATSSTGQGVQPQHF
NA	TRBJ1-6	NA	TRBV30	TGTGCCCTCCAAGCCTTACAGGGACTCTGGGGAAATTCACCCCTCCACTTT	CALQALQGLWGNSPLHF
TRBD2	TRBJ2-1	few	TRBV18	TGTGCCAGCTCACCACCGGGGAGGGCTGGCTACAATGAGCAGTTCTTC	CASSPPGRAGYNEQFF
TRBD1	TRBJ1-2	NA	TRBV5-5	TGTGCCAGCAGCCCGCGAGGACAGGGATTCTATGGCTACACCTTC	CASSPRGQGFYGYTF
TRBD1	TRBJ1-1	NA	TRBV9	TGTGCCAGCAGCGGAGGACAGGGTTTATCATCGGAAGCTTTCTTT	CASSGGQGLSSEAFF
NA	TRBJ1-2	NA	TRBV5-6	TGTGCCAGCAGCTTGGACGGGGGGAACTATGGCTACACCTTC	CASSLDGGNYGYTF
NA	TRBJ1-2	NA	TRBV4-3	TGCGCCAGCAGCCAAGATTGGGAGGGGATAGCTAACTATGGCTACACCTTC	CASSQDWEGIANYGYTF
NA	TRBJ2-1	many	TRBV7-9	TGTGCCAGCAGCTTTTCGTATGAGCAGTTCTTC	CASSFSYEQFF
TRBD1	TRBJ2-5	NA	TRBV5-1	TGCGCCAGCAGCCGGCGACAGGGGACAGAGACCCAGTACTTC	CASSRRQGTETQYF
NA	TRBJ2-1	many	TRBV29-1	TGCAGCGCGAGTGACCGTGCATCCTACAATGAGCAGTTCTTC	CSASDRASYNEQFF
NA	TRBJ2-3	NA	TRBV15	TGTGCCACCAGCAGAGAAGGCGGGGCCAACCTTAATACGCAGTATTTT	CATSREGGANLNTQYF
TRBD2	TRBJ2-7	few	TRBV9	TGTGCCAGCAGCCCCTGGACTAGCGTTTACGAGCAGTACTTC	CASSPWTSVYEQYF
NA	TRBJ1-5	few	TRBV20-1	TGCAGTGCTAGAGTCAGTCCCCTCGGGAATCAGCCCCAGCATTTT	CSARVSPLGNQPQHF
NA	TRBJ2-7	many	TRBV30	TGTGCCTGGAGAGTGGGACCAGGGGAGCAGTACTTC	CAWRVGPGEQYF
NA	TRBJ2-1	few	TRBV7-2	TGTGCCAGCAGCCCAATGACTAGCAATGAGCAGTTCTTC	CASSPMTSNEQFF
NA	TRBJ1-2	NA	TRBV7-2	TGTGCCAGCAGCTTAGCGCAGGGAATAGCTAACTATGGCTACACCTTC	CASSLAQGIANYGYTF
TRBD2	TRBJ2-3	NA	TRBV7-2	TGTGCCAGCAGCCGCGGACTAGTTAATAGGGGAGATACGCAGTATTTT	CASSRGLVNRGDTQYF
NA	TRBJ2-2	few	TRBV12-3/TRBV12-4	TGTGCCAGCAGTTCAAGGAGGGGCGAGGGGGAGCTGTTTTTT	CASSSRRGEGELFF
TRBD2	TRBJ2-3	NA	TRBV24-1	TGTGCCACCAGTGCAGCGGGAGTAACAGATACGCAGTATTTT	CATSAAGVTDTQYF
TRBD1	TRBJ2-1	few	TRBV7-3	TGTGCCAGCAGCTATCTTCCGGGACAGGGGCAGTTCTTC	CASSYLPGQGQFF
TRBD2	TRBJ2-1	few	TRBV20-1	TGCAGTGCTAGAGTGGGGGGGTCCTACAATGAGCAGTTCTTC	CSARVGGSYNEQFF
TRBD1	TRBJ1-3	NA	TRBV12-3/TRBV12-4	TGTGCCAGCAGCATACCGGGACAGGGTTCCGGAAACACCATATATTTT	CASSIPGQGSGNTIYF
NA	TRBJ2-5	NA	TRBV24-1	TGTGCCACCAGACAGGGAGATGGGACCCAGTACTTC	CATRQGDGTQYF